The TCR beta chain described here comes from a study of tumor-infiltrating lymphocytes in oesophageal squamous cell carcinoma (dated by TCRdb to about 2016). Receptor libraries were prepared by PCR. Reads for this sample came from an Illumina HiSeq 2000. TCRdb cleaned the public reads at Q25 with fastp, built clones with MiXCR and kept in-frame beta chains. Every CDR3 protein is listed once, alongside the most common genes and DNA of its rows. Counted in this sample were about 14,000 distinct CDR3 sequences; 46% of them appeared once. The top ten hold more than 40% of the sample. This clonotype was counted at least ten times. Its antigen has not been determined. Base-call qualities are not available, and no considerably larger clone is one nucleotide away. The material sequenced was blood. This sequence originates from a male donor with esophageal squamous cell carcinoma.

The DNA reads TGTGCCAGCAGCTTATCGGACAGTGGGGCCCAGTACTTC. Translated, this is CASSLSDSGAQYF. The sequence is built from TRBV7-9 and TRBJ2-5, and perhaps TRBD1 as D gene, on 6 matching bases. The germline V gene (reference sequence) sets CDR1 to SEHNR and CDR2 to FQNEAQ. Taken from cysteine to phenylalanine, the CDR3 has 13 residues. This entry keeps only the CDR3 DNA: 39 bases, framed from base 1. Trimming costs V 2 bases and J 9 bases, and their ends lie 13 bases apart.